This TCR beta chain was identified in a study of Ad26.COV2.S vaccination and SARS-CoV-2 variants. Study observations and caveats: Reportedly, spike-specific CD8+ and CD4+ T cell responses achieved substantial breadth once vaccination had taken place. From the TCR breadth and depth analyses, total T cell responses may have been underestimated.

Points on this clone: Antigen specificity is unknown.

Trimming took 0 bases from V and 7 from J, leaving 12 bases between them. The CDR3 covers 14 residues. Germline V lookup: CDR1 LGHDT, CDR2 YNNKEL (reference sequence). Assay: immunoSEQ multiplex PCR; the TCRdb copy retains only in-frame clones and omits some. The sample records approximately 97,000 clones, about 78% being singletons. This receptor was identified in a human donor who had recovered from COVID-19. This specimen was peripheral blood, taken after recovery from COVID-19. The rearrangement joins TRBV3-1 (or the pseudogene TRBV3-2) to TRBJ1-2, with D possibly being TRBD1 (5 bases). This CDR3 is CASSQEGVGPGYTF. CDR3 sequence (DNA): TGTGCCAGCAGCCAAGAGGGGGTCGGGCCTGGCTACACCTTC.